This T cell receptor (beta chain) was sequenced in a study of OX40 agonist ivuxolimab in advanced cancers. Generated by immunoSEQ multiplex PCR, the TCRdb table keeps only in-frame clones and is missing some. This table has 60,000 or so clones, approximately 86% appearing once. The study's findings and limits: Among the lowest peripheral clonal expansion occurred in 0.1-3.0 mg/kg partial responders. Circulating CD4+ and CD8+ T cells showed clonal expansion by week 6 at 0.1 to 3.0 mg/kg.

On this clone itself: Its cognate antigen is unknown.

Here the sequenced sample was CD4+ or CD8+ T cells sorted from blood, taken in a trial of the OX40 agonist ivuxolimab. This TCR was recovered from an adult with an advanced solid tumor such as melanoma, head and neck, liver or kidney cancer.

DNA for the CDR3: TGTGCCAGCAGTGCATCTGGAGGACCCCCCGGAAACACCATATATTTT. Protein sequence: CASSASGGPPGNTIYF. The chain is built from TRBV28 and TRBJ1-3; D is unresolved. Germline CDR1 is MDHEN and CDR2 is SYDVKM. There are 16 residues in the CDR3. V was shortened by 5 bases and J by 4 bases, with 18 bases between the two germline ends.